A selection of T cell receptor beta chains follows, all from one sample in a study of early T cells in non-severe SARS-CoV-2 infection. TCRdb reprocessed the 5' RACE reads with MiXCR, giving one entry per CDR3 protein. Of 45,000 to 55,000 distinct CDR3 sequences listed, roughly 13% were seen once; the top ten hold roughly a tenth. The sample taken for sequencing was whole blood. Receptors originate from an adult who was a healthcare worker with PCR-confirmed SARS-CoV-2 infection or an uninfected control (not recorded which). CDR3s include the opening cysteine and the closing phenylalanine or tryptophan. The D gene is left open where the match is weak. Part of the rows lack a size; the others show once, few, many or a class for expanded clones.

d_call	clone_size	v_call	j_call	cdr3_nt	cdr3_aa
.	.	TRBV28	TRBJ1-4	TGTGCCAGCGGCTACATTAAACTGTTTTTT	CASGYIKLFF
.	few	TRBV25-1	TRBJ1-3	TGTGCCAGCAGTGTGGGGGCAGGCACCATATATTTT	CASSVGAGTIYF
.	few	TRBV7-2	TRBJ1-1	TGTGCCAGCAGCCAGGGACTGCCGAACACTGAAGCTTTCTTT	CASSQGLPNTEAFF
TRBD2	.	TRBV11-2	TRBJ2-3	TGTGCCAGCAGCTTGGGACTAAGCACAGATACGCAGTATTTT	CASSLGLSTDTQYF
.	many	TRBV7-2	TRBJ1-1	TGTGCCAGCATCTTTACAGGGACCACTGAAGCTTTCTTT	CASIFTGTTEAFF
.	.	TRBV2	TRBJ1-1	TGTGCCAGCAGTGCTGGGAGACTCGTGGAAGCTTTCTTT	CASSAGRLVEAFF
TRBD1	.	TRBV5-4	TRBJ2-2	TGTGCCAGCAGCTGGGACAGATACACCGGGGAGCTGTTTTTT	CASSWDRYTGELFF
.	many	TRBV18	TRBJ1-3	TGTGCCAGCTCACCCTCAGGTTTCTCTGGAAACACCATATATTTT	CASSPSGFSGNTIYF
.	many	TRBV9	TRBJ1-6	TGTGCCAGCAGCGTAGGAAACGGAAATTCACCCCTCCACTTT	CASSVGNGNSPLHF
TRBD1	few	TRBV5-1	TRBJ1-6	TGCGCCAGCAGCCGGAGCACAGGGGATAATTCACCCCTCCACTTT	CASSRSTGDNSPLHF
TRBD1	few	TRBV9	TRBJ2-6	TGTGCCAGCAGCGGAGGGACAGGGGCTACCTCTGGGGCCAACGTCCTGATTTTC	CASSGGTGATSGANVLIF
TRBD1	.	TRBV7-9	TRBJ2-7	TGTGCCAGCAGCTTAGGACAGGGCCGGAACTACGAGCAGTACTTC	CASSLGQGRNYEQYF
.	few	TRBV6-2/TRBV6-3	TRBJ1-1	TGTGCCAGCAGCAAATATGGGAAGCAAGGGACATCCACTGAAGCTTTCTTT	CASSKYGKQGTSTEAFF
.	many	TRBV25-1	TRBJ1-2	TGTGCCAGCAGTGAATATGTGGAGGGGAGGTCGGGCGGCTACACCTTC	CASSEYVEGRSGGYTF
TRBD2	few	TRBV7-9	TRBJ2-5	TGTGCCAGCGGGAGGGGCGAATGGGAGACCCAGTACTTC	CASGRGEWETQYF
TRBD1	many	TRBV28	TRBJ1-1	TGTGCCAGCAGTCAAGACAGGGGACAGGCTGAAGCTTTCTTT	CASSQDRGQAEAFF
.	few	TRBV6-6	TRBJ1-1	TGTGCCAGCGGCGGTGCACTCACTGAAGCTTTCTTT	CASGGALTEAFF
.	.	TRBV6-6	TRBJ1-4	TGTGCCAGCATCCCGGCAGACCATGGAGAACTGTTTTTT	CASIPADHGELFF
.	many	TRBV18	TRBJ1-3	TGTGCCAGCTCACCATTAGGGACTGCTCAACGAGACTCTGGAAACACCATATATTTT	CASSPLGTAQRDSGNTIYF